This TCR beta chain originates from a study of OX40 agonist ivuxolimab in advanced cancers. Findings of the study overall: In the 0.1-3.0 mg/kg groups, partial responders showed among the lowest expansion. Doses of 0.1 to 3.0 mg/kg were accompanied by clonal expansion of CD4+ and CD8+ blood T cells by week 6.

The data were produced by immunoSEQ multiplex PCR, yet TCRdb's version contains in-frame clones alone and is incomplete. This table holds roughly 19,000 clones, about 70% found once. In this sample, this clone turned up a few times. Its matching antigen is unknown. This material consisted of CD4+ or CD8+ T cells sorted from blood, taken in a trial of the OX40 agonist ivuxolimab. This TCR was recovered from an adult with an advanced solid tumor such as melanoma, head and neck, liver or kidney cancer.

The CDR3 coding sequence is TGTGCCAGCAGCTTAAGAGCGGACAGCACAGATACGCAGTATTTT. Its translation is CASSLRADSTDTQYF. The chain couples TRBV7-3 to TRBJ2-3; tentative D call: TRBD2 (5 bases). The length of the CDR3 is 15 residues. V was trimmed by 1 base and J by 0 bases, leaving 8 bases between them. Germline CDR1 is SGHTA and CDR2 is FQGTGA.